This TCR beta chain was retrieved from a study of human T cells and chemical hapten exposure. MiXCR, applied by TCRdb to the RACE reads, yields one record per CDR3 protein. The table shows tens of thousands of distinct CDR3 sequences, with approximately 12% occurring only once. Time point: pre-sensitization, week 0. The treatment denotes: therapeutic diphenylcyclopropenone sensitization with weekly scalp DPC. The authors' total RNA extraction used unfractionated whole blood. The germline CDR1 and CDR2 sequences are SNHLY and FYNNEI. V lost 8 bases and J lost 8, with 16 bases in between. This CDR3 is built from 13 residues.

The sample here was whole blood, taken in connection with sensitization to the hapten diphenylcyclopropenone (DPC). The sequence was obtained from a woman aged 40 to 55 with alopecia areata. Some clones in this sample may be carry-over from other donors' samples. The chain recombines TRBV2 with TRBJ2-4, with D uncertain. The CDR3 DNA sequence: TGTGCCAGCTTTGGGCCATTTGGGGACATTCAGTACTTC. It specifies CASFGPFGDIQYF.